The 10 T cell receptor beta chains below come from one sample, sequenced in a study of OX40 agonist ivuxolimab in advanced cancers. The assay was immunoSEQ multiplex PCR, and TCRdb's table has in-frame clones only and misses some. The sample comprises roughly 89,000 clones, approximately 91% of which are singletons, and around 0.33% rests with the top ten. The sample was CD4+ or CD8+ T cells sorted from blood, taken in a trial of the OX40 agonist ivuxolimab. These receptors originate from an adult with an advanced solid tumor such as melanoma, head and neck, liver or kidney cancer.

This chain connects TRBV18 to TRBJ1-4; 9 bases line up with TRBD1. The CDR3 is 13 residues long. After removal of 8 bases from V and 7 bases from J, the junction contained 5 bases not matched to a gene. The germline CDR1 and CDR2 sequences are KGHSH and LQKENI. CDR3 nucleotides: TGTGCCAGCGAGGGACAGGGAGGTGAAAAACTGTTTTTT. Amino acid sequence: CASEGQGGEKLFF.

The rearrangement joins TRBV14 to TRBJ1-1; D ambiguous. There are 16 residues in the CDR3. V was trimmed by 1 base and J by 0 bases, leaving 12 bases between them. Germline V gene sequence: CDR1 SGHDN, CDR2 FVKESK. The CDR3 region has the DNA TGTGCCAGCAGCCAAGTAGGCAGTATTCTGAACACTGAAGCTTTCTTT. Protein sequence: CASSQVGSILNTEAFF.

This clone was observed a single time. This sequence joins TRBV28 and TRBJ2-3; D is perhaps TRBD2 (7 bases). The germline gives CDR1 MDHEN, CDR2 SYDVKM. V was trimmed by 5 bases and J by 2 bases, leaving 14 bases between them. The CDR3 length is 15 residues. CDR3 bases: TGTGCCAGCAGTCCTGGGGGGGCCCACACAGATACGCAGTATTTT. Protein sequence: CASSPGGAHTDTQYF.

The chain is built from TRBV11-3 and TRBJ2-7, with TRBD2 as a possible D gene (5 bases). Germline V CDR1 and CDR2: SGHNT, YENEEA. The CDR3 has 13 residues. The V end lost 0 bases, the J end lost 3 bases, and 6 bases lay between the germline ends. This CDR3 is CASSLDRGYEQYF. The CDR3 DNA reads TGTGCCAGCAGCTTAGATCGGGGCTACGAGCAGTACTTC.

The chain combines TRBV4-3 with TRBJ2-1; the match to TRBD2 covers 7 bases. V was pared by 0 bases and J by 2 bases, with 4 bases of the junction left unmatched. The germline V gene has CDR1 LGHNA and CDR2 YSLEER. CDR3 length: 16 residues. CDR3 sequence (DNA): TGCGCCAGCAGCCAAGATCTGGGAGGGACCTACAATGAGCAGTTCTTC. Translation: CASSQDLGGTYNEQFF.

The sample holds a few counts of this clone. This chain joins TRBV18 and TRBJ2-5; 14 nucleotides line up with TRBD2. In germline, CDR1 is KGHSH, CDR2 LQKENI. V lost 4 bases, J lost 4 bases, and 8 bases stayed unmatched. The CDR3 spans 17 residues. CDR3 region: CASSRSGLAGVGETQYF. The DNA for the CDR3 is TGTGCCAGCTCACGATCGGGACTAGCGGGAGTCGGAGAGACCCAGTACTTC.

This clone was seen a few times. The rearrangement uses TRBV5-4 and TRBJ2-1; 14 bases align to TRBD2. The V gene's germline CDR1 is SGHNT and CDR2 YYREEE (reference sequence). There are 16 residues in the CDR3. V trimming: 4 bases; J trimming: 3 bases; junction bases outside the gene matches: 3. The CDR3 region has the DNA TGTGCCAGCAGCCCGGGGACTAGCGGGAGCTACAATGAGCAGTTCTTC. Translation gives CASSPGTSGSYNEQFF.

The rearrangement links TRBV5-4 to TRBJ2-3; 8 positions match TRBD2. Germline V gives CDR1 SGHNT, CDR2 YYREEE (reference sequence). V dropped 4 bases and J dropped 0; count of bases not matched to a gene: 10. This CDR3 spans 17 amino acids. CDR3 region: CASSPMLAGPSTDTQYF. The CDR3 nucleotides are TGTGCCAGCAGCCCAATGCTAGCGGGTCCCAGCACAGATACGCAGTATTTT.

The chain is built from TRBV28 and TRBJ2-7; no definite D call. Deletions cut 3 bases from V and 5 bases from J, with 8 bases between. Germline V lookup: CDR1 MDHEN, CDR2 SYDVKM. This CDR3 has 12 amino acids. CDR3 residues: CASSFGGHEQYF. For the CDR3, the DNA is TGTGCCAGCAGTTTTGGTGGCCACGAGCAGTACTTC.

The genes are TRBV5-1 and TRBJ2-7; TRBD2 agrees at 12 bases. The V gene's germline CDR1 is SGHRS and CDR2 YFSETQ. V lost 0 bases to trimming and J lost 1 base; unmatched junction nucleotides: 2. The CDR3 length is 16 residues. Here the CDR3 DNA reads TGCGCCAGCAGCTTGGGACTAGCGGGAGTGTCCTACGAGCAGTACTTC. It yields the protein CASSLGLAGVSYEQYF.